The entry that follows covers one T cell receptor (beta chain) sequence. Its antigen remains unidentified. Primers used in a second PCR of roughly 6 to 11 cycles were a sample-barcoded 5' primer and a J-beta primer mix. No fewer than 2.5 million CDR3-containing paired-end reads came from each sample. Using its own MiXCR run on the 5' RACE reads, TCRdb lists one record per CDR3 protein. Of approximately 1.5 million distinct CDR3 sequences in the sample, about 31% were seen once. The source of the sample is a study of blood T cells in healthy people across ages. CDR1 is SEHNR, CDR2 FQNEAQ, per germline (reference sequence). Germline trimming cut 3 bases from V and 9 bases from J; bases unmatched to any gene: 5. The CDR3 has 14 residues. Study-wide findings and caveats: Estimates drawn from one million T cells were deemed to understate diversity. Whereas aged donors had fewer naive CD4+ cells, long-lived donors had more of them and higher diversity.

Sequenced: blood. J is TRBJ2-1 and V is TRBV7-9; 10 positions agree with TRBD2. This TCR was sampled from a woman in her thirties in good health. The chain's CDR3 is CASSFPSGRLEQFF. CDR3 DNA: TGTGCCAGCAGCTTTCCTAGCGGGAGACTTGAGCAGTTCTTC.